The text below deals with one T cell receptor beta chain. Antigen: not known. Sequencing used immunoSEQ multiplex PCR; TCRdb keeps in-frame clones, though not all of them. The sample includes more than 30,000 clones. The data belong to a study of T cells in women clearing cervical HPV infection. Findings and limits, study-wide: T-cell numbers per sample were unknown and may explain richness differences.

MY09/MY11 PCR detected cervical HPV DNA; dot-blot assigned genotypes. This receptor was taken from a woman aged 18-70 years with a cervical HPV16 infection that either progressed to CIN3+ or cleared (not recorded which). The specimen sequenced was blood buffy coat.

CDR3: CASGGGGYNEQFF. The CDR3 DNA, read in part, is TGCGCCAGCGGGGGGGGAGGTTACAATGAG. The V and J genes are TRBV5-1 and TRBJ2-1; 7 nucleotides agree with TRBD2. The CDR3 end lies 3 residues beyond the end of the read and is filled in from the germline J gene. The CDR3 spans 13 residues. Germline V gene data show CDR1 as SGHRS and CDR2 as YFSETQ. The trim removed 7 bases at V and 4 bases at J, leaving 5 bases unmatched.